A single sample is the source of the 10 T cell receptor beta chains below, sequenced in a study of OX40 agonist ivuxolimab in advanced cancers. TCRdb's copy holds only in-frame clones and misses some; the assay was immunoSEQ multiplex PCR. The sample consists of fewer than 80,000 clones, roughly nine tenths of them appearing once. The sequencing used CD4+ or CD8+ T cells sorted from blood, collected in a trial of the OX40 agonist ivuxolimab. These receptors were taken from an adult with an advanced solid tumor such as melanoma, head and neck, liver or kidney cancer.

The V and J genes are TRBV6-6 and TRBJ2-2, with 8 bases lining up with TRBD1. The V gene end was trimmed by 3 bases and the J gene end by 6 bases; junction bases not matched to a gene: 6. The CDR3 has 15 amino acids. Germline assignment: CDR1 MNHNY and CDR2 SVGAGI (reference sequence). This chain's CDR3 is CASSYPGQGPGELFF. The CDR3 DNA sequence: TGTGCCAGCAGTTATCCCGGACAGGGCCCCGGGGAGCTGTTTTTT.

This clone was seen a single time. The genes are TRBV7-3 and TRBJ1-2; D gene ambiguous. V lost 4 bases to trimming and J lost 0 bases, with 6 bases between them. The CDR3 is 13 amino acids. The germline gives CDR1 SGHTA, CDR2 FQGTGA. The CDR3 DNA sequence: TGTGCCAGCAGCTCGGGATCTAACTATGGCTACACCTTC. Residues: CASSSGSNYGYTF.

The rearrangement joins TRBV7-2 to TRBJ1-2, with D possibly TRBD1 on 5 matching bases. Germline lookup yields CDR1 SGHTA and CDR2 FQGNSA. The CDR3 totals 14 residues. V was trimmed by 4 bases and J by 4 bases, leaving 13 bases between them. CDR3 amino acids: CASSSGGEAYGYTF. CDR3 coding DNA: TGTGCCAGCAGCTCAGGAGGGGAGGCCTATGGCTACACCTTC.

This clone was recorded a few times. V usage is TRBV7-3 and J usage is TRBJ2-2; 10 nucleotides agree with TRBD1. Germline V gene data show CDR1 as SGHTA and CDR2 as FQGTGA. The CDR3 extends over 16 amino acids. The J segment lost 7 bases and the V segment lost 2 bases, leaving 7 bases of the junction unmatched. The CDR3 here is CASSLLGQGVDGELFF. CDR3 DNA: TGTGCCAGCAGCTTACTTGGACAGGGGGTAGACGGGGAGCTGTTTTTT.

This clone was counted a few times. The genes are TRBV2 and TRBJ2-1, with a tentative D call TRBD2 (6 bases). V was shortened by 6 bases and J by 5 bases, with 17 bases between the two germline ends. The CDR3 spans 15 residues. Germline CDR1 SNHLY, CDR2 FYNNEI. CDR3 coding DNA: TGTGCCAGCAGGGAGTTGGAGGGAGGTAACAATGAGCAGTTCTTC. This encodes CASRELEGGNNEQFF.

CDR3 in amino acids: CASSYSSNQPQHF. DNA for the CDR3: TGTGCCAGCAGTTACTCCAGCAATCAGCCCCAGCATTTT. V and J are TRBV6-6 and TRBJ1-5, with D uncertain. V was shortened by 0 bases and J by 1 base, with 1 base between the two germline ends. This CDR3 comprises 13 residues. Germline loops: CDR1 MNHNY, CDR2 SVGAGI (reference sequence).

This clone has a handful of counts. The rearrangement joins TRBV27 to TRBJ2-1; 11 positions agree with TRBD2. The CDR3 runs 17 residues. With V trimmed by 9 bases and J by 8 bases, 18 bases remained unmatched. Germline CDR1 and CDR2: MNHEY and SMNVEV (reference sequence). In DNA form, the CDR3 reads TGTGCCAGTCGATTGGGATATACTAGCGGGAGTGGATATGAGCAGTTCTTC. Amino acids: CASRLGYTSGSGYEQFF.

This clone was picked up a small number of times. V and J are TRBV29-1 and TRBJ1-1; D not certain. The CDR3 runs 12 residues. V lost 4 bases and J lost 7, with 13 bases in between. Germline values: CDR1 SQVTM, CDR2 ANQGSEA. CDR3 protein: CSVVLYAVEAFF. As DNA, the CDR3 is TGCAGCGTTGTTCTTTACGCCGTTGAAGCTTTCTTT.

The rearrangement links TRBV21-1 to TRBJ1-4. TRBV21-1 is designated a pseudogene. The CDR3 loop spans 13 amino acids. The CDR3 nucleotides read TGTGCCAGTCCTCGGCGAACTAATGAAAAACTGTTTTTT. Translated, it gives CASPRRTNEKLFF.

V usage is TRBV7-9 and J usage is TRBJ2-3, with D maybe TRBD2 (6 bases). Germline CDR1 is SEHNR and CDR2 is FQNEAQ (reference sequence). This CDR3 is 16 amino acids long. V was clipped by 4 bases and J by 3 bases, with 17 bases between them. CDR3 DNA sequence: TGTGCCAGCAGCTCACCCGCCGGCGGGATGACAGATACGCAGTATTTT. Translating gives CASSSPAGGMTDTQYF.